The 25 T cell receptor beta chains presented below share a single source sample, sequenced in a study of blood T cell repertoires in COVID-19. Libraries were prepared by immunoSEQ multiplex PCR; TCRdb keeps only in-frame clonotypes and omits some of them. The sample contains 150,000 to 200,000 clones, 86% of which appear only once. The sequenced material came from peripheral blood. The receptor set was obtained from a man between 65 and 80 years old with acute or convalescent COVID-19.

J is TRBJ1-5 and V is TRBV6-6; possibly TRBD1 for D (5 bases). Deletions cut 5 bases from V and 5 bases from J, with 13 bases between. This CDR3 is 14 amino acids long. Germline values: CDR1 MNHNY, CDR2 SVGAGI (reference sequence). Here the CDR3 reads CASSPTDTYQPQHF. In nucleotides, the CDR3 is TGTGCCAGCAGTCCTACGGACACCTATCAGCCCCAGCATTTT.

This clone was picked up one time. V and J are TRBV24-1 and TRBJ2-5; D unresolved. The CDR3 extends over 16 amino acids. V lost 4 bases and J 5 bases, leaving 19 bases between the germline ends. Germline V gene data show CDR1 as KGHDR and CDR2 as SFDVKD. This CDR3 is CATSDPKVYPRETQYF. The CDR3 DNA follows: TGTGCCACCAGTGACCCAAAGGTATACCCCAGGGAGACCCAGTACTTC.

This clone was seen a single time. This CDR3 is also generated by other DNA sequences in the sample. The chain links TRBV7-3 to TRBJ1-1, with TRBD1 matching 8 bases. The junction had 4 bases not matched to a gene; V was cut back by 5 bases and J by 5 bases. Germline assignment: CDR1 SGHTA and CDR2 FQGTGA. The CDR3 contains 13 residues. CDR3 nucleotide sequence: TGTGCCAGCAGCCTACGACAGGGGACTGAAGCTTTCTTT. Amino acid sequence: CASSLRQGTEAFF.

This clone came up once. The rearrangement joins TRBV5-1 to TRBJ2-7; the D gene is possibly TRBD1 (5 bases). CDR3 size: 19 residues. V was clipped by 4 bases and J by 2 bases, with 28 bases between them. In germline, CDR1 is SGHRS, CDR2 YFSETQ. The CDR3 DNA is TGCGCCAGCAGCGTCGCCGGCCGGGCAACAGGTCCCCGGACCTACGAGCAGTACTTC. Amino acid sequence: CASSVAGRATGPRTYEQYF.

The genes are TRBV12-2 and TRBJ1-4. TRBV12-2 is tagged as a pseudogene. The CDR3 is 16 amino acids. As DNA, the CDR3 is TGTGCAAGTCGCTTCCCGGGGGGGGCAGGGACGGAAAAACTGTTTTTT. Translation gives CASRFPGGAGTEKLFF.

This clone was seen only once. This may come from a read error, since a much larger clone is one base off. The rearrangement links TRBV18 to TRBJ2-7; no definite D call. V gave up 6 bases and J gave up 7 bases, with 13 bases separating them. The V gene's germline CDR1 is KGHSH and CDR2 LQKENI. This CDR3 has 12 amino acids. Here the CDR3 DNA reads TGTGCCAGCTCCGTGCTACGTGAGGAGCAGTACTTC. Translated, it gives CASSVLREEQYF.

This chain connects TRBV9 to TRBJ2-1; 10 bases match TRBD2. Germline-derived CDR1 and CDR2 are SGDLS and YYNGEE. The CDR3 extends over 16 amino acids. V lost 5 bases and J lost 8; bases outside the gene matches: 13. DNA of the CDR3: TGTGCCAGCAGGGTTTCGGCTAGCGGGAGTATCGATGAGCAGTTCTTC. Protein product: CASRVSASGSIDEQFF.

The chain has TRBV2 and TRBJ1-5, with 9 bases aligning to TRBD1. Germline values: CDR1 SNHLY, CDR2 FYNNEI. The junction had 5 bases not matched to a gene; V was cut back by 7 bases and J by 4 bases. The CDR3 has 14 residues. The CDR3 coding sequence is TGTGCCAGCAAAGGGGGGACAGGGAATCAGCCCCAGCATTTT. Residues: CASKGGTGNQPQHF.

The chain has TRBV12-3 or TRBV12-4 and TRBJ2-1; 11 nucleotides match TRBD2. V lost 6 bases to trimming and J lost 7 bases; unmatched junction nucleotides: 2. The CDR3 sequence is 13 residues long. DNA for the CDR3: TGTGCCAGCAGGGGACTAGCGGTTAATGAGCAGTTCTTC. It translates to CASRGLAVNEQFF.

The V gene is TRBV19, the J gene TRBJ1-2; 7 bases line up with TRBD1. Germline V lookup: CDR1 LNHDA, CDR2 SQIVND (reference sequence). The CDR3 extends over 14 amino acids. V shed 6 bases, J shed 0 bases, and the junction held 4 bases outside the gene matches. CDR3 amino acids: CASSSGTANYGYTF. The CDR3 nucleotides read TGTGCCAGTAGCTCTGGGACAGCTAACTATGGCTACACCTTC.

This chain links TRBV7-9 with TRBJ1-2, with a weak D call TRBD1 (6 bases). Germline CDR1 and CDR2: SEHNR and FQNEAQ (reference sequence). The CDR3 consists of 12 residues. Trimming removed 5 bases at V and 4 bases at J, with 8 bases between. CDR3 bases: TGTGCCAGCAGCCGGACAGTCTATGGCTACACCTTC. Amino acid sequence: CASSRTVYGYTF.

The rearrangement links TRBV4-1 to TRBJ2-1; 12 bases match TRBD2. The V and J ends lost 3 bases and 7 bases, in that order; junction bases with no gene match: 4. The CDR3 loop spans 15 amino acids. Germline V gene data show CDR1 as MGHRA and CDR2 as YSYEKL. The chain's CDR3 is CASSHYGLAGNEQFF. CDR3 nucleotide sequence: TGCGCCAGCAGCCACTACGGACTAGCGGGAAATGAGCAGTTCTTC.

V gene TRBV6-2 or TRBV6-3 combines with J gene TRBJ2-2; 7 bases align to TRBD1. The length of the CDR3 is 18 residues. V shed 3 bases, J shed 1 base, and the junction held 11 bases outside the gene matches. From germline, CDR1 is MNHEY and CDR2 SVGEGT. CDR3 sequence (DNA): TGTGCCAGCAGTTATCCCGAGAACAGGGGTTTGAACACCGGGGAGCTGTTTTTT. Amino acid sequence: CASSYPENRGLNTGELFF.

The CDR3 is CASSQDFPGTGGKAFF. The CDR3 bases are TGTGCCAGCAGCCAAGATTTCCCCGGGACAGGGGGTAAAGCTTTCTTT. The V gene is TRBV14, the J gene TRBJ1-1; 11 nucleotides agree with TRBD1. Germline loops: CDR1 SGHDN, CDR2 FVKESK. The CDR3 is 16 amino acids. The trim removed 0 bases at V and 9 bases at J, leaving 9 bases unmatched.

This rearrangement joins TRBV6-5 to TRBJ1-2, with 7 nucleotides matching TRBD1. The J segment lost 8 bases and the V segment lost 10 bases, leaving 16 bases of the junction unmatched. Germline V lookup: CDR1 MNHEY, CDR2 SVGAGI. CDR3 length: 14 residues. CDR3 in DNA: TGTGCCACCTCGTCGGACAGGTCCTATCGGGGCTACACCTTC. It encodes CATSSDRSYRGYTF.

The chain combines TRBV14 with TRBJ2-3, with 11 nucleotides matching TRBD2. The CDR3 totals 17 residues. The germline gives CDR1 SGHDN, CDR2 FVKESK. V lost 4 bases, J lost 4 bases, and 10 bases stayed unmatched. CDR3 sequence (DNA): TGTGCCAGCAGCCCGGCCCCTAGCGGGAGGTCTCCAGATACGCAGTATTTT. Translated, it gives CASSPAPSGRSPDTQYF.

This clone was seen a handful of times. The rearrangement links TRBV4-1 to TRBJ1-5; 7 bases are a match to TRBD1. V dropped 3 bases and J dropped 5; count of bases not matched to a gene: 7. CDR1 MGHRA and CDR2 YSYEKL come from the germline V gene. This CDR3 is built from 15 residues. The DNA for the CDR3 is TGCGCCAGCAGCCAGAATGGACAGGTGGATCAGCCCCAGCATTTT. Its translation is CASSQNGQVDQPQHF.

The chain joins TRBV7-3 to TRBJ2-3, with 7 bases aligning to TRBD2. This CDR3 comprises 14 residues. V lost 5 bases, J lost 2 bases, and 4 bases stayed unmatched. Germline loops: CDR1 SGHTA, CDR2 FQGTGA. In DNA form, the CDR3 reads TGTGCCAGCAGCCGGGGACTAACCACAGATACGCAGTATTTT. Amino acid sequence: CASSRGLTTDTQYF.

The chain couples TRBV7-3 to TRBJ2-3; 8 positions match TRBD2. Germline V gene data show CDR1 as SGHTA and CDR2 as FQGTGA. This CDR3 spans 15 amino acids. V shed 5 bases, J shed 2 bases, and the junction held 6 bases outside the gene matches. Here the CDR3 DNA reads TGTGCCAGCAGCCCCGCGGGGGGCCACACAGATACGCAGTATTTT. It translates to CASSPAGGHTDTQYF.

The CDR3 nucleotides are TGCAGCGTTGACGCGGGAGGTTTACGTGAGCAGTTCTTC. Translated: CSVDAGGLREQFF. The gene calls are TRBV29-1 and TRBJ2-1; TRBD2 agrees at 8 bases. Germline-derived CDR1 and CDR2 are SQVTM and ANQGSEA. The CDR3 length is 13 residues. After removal of 3 bases from V and 9 bases from J, the junction contained 7 bases not matched to a gene.

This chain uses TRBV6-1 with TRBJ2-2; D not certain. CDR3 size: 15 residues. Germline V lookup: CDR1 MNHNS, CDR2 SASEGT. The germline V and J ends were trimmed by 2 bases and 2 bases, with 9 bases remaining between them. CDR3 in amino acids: CASSESQHNTGELFF. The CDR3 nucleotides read TGTGCCAGCAGTGAATCTCAACACAACACCGGGGAGCTGTTTTTT.

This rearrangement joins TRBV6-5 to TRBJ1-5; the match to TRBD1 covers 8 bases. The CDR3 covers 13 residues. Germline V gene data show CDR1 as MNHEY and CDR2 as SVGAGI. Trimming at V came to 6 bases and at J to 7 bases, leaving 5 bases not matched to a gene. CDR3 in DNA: TGTGCCAGCAGCCAGGACAGGGCCCAGCCCCAGCATTTT. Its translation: CASSQDRAQPQHF.

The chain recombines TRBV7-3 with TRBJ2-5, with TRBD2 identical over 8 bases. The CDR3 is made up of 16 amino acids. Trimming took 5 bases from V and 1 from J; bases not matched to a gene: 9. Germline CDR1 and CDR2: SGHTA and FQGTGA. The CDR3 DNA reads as TGTGCCAGCAGCCACATGTCGGGGGGGACCCAAGAGACCCAGTACTTC. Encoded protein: CASSHMSGGTQETQYF.

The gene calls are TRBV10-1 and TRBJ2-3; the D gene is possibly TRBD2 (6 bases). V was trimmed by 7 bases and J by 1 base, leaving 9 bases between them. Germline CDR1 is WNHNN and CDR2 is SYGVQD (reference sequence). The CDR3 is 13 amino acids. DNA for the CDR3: TGCGCCAGCAAAGCGGGCGGCACAGATACGCAGTATTTT. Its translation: CASKAGGTDTQYF.

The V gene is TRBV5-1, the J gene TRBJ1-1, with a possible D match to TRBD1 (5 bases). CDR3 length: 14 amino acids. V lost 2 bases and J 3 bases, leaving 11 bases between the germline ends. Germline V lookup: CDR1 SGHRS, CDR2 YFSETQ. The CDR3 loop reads CASSFRWGYTEAFF. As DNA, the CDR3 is TGCGCCAGCAGCTTCCGGTGGGGCTACACTGAAGCTTTCTTT.